Each of the 27 T cell receptor beta chains below was sequenced from the same sample in a study of cytomegalovirus exposure and HLA in healthy donors. PCR was performed using 60 Vbeta and 13 Jbeta primers. Method: immunoSEQ multiplex PCR; TCRdb's copy keeps in-frame clones and lacks some. The data contain about 110,000 clones, approximately 80% of them singletons. Specimen: PBMCs. Receptor source: a woman aged 60-75 years in good health and CMV-seropositive.

This clone was observed a few times. The chain couples TRBV4-1 to TRBJ2-3; maybe TRBD1 (6 bases). This CDR3 has 13 residues. From germline, CDR1 is MGHRA and CDR2 YSYEKL. Trimming stripped 9 bases from V and 2 bases from J, with 12 bases between. The CDR3 loop reads CARNRDFTDTQYF. Here the CDR3 DNA reads TGCGCCAGGAACAGGGATTTCACAGATACGCAGTATTTT.

This clone has just a few counts. This CDR3 is also generated by other DNA sequences in the sample. CDR3 residues: CASGIQGAYQPQHF. The CDR3 nucleotides are TGTGCCAGCGGAATTCAGGGGGCTTATCAGCCCCAGCATTTT. The chain joins TRBV28 to TRBJ1-5; 8 bases are shared with TRBD1. V lost 8 bases, J lost 5 bases, and 8 bases stayed unmatched. The CDR3 has 14 residues. Germline CDR1 and CDR2: MDHEN and SYDVKM.

CDR3 sequence: CASSQEEGIRQFF. The CDR3 DNA follows: TGTGCCAGCAGCCAAGAGGAGGGAATCAGGCAGTTCTTC. The gene calls are TRBV14 and TRBJ2-1; a possible D gene is TRBD2 (6 bases). The CDR3 sequence is 13 residues long. Trimming took 0 bases from V and 12 from J, leaving 12 bases between them. Germline V gene sequence: CDR1 SGHDN, CDR2 FVKESK. Drawing the rest from reference TRBV14 and TRBJ2-1, the complete variable domain is EAGVTQFPSHSVIEKGQTVTLRCDPISGHDNLYWYRRVMGKEIKFLLHFVKESKQDESGMPNNRFLAERTGGTYSTLKVQPAELEDSGVYFCASSQEEGIRQFFGPGTRLTVL.

The genes are TRBV4-2 and TRBJ1-3, with TRBD1 as a possible D gene (6 bases). Trimming stripped 1 base from V and 0 bases from J, with 10 bases between. Germline CDR1 reads LGHNA; CDR2 reads YNFKEQ. This CDR3 is 16 amino acids long. This CDR3 reads CASSQGTDSSGNTIYF. CDR3 DNA: TGTGCCAGCAGCCAAGGGACGGACAGCTCTGGAAACACCATATATTTT.

V is TRBV7-9 and J is TRBJ1-5, with 8 bases identical to TRBD1. V dropped 4 bases and J dropped 2; count of bases not matched to a gene: 4. CDR1 is SEHNR, CDR2 FQNEAQ, per germline (reference sequence). CDR3 size: 15 residues. The CDR3 nucleotides read TGTGCCAGCAGCTCCCAGGGGGCTGGCAATCAGCCCCAGCATTTT. Its protein is CASSSQGAGNQPQHF.

The rearrangement joins TRBV7-2 to TRBJ2-5, with TRBD1 identical over 9 bases. CDR3 length: 16 residues. With 5 bases clipped from V and 4 bases from J, the junction kept 11 bases outside the gene matches. The V gene's germline CDR1 is SGHTA and CDR2 FQGNSA. The CDR3 DNA reads TGTGCCAGCAGCGAAAACTCACCGGGACAGGGAGAGACCCAGTACTTC. Amino acids: CASSENSPGQGETQYF.

The J gene is TRBJ2-2, the V gene TRBV29-1; D might be TRBD2 (5 bases). Trimming took off 0 bases at V and 2 bases at J, with 10 bases between the two ends. CDR1 SQVTM and CDR2 ANQGSEA come from the germline V gene. The length of the CDR3 is 15 residues. The CDR3 DNA reads TGCAGCGTTGAAGAGGAGGCAACAAACACCGGGGAGCTGTTTTTT. Its translation is CSVEEEATNTGELFF.

V usage is TRBV10-1 and J usage is TRBJ1-1, with 7 bases lining up with TRBD1. The CDR3 runs 14 residues. Trimming cost V 3 bases and J 7 bases; bases outside gene matches: 8. Germline loops: CDR1 WNHNN, CDR2 SYGVQD (reference sequence). The CDR3 is CASSEATGQGEAFF. As DNA, the CDR3 is TGCGCCAGCAGTGAAGCGACAGGGCAGGGTGAAGCTTTCTTT.

This clone has more than one count but fewer than ten. V is TRBV7-9 and J is TRBJ1-3, with D uncertain. The V end lost 5 bases, the J end lost 0 bases, and 17 bases lay between the germline ends. The V gene's germline CDR1 is SEHNR and CDR2 FQNEAQ (reference sequence). This CDR3 is built from 17 residues. The CDR3 bases are TGTGCCAGCAGCCCTATTGGGCCCCTTTCCTCTGGAAACACCATATATTTT. Amino acid sequence: CASSPIGPLSSGNTIYF.

V and J are TRBV6-5 and TRBJ2-7; possible D gene TRBD2, 6 bases. V lost 7 bases, J lost 5 bases, and 18 bases lay in between. CDR1 and CDR2 (germline): MNHEY, SVGAGI. The length of the CDR3 is 14 residues. The CDR3 here is CASNKRWSGDEQYF. The CDR3 DNA reads as TGTGCCAGCAATAAAAGATGGTCGGGGGACGAGCAGTACTTC.

The chain is built from TRBV9 and TRBJ2-7, with 10 bases that match TRBD2. This CDR3 has 14 residues. The ends lost 5 bases at V and 3 bases at J; junction bases unmatched: 5. Germline-derived CDR1 and CDR2 are SGDLS and YYNGEE. CDR3: CASSYQREGYEQYF. The CDR3 nucleotides are TGTGCCAGCAGTTATCAGCGGGAGGGCTACGAGCAGTACTTC.

The V and J genes are TRBV6-1 and TRBJ2-3, with D possibly matching TRBD1 (6 bases). The ends were cut back, 8 bases at V and 6 bases at J, with 15 bases in the middle. CDR1 is MNHNS, CDR2 SASEGT, per germline. The CDR3 consists of 13 residues. CDR3 in DNA: TGTGCCAGCGTGATGAATGACAGGGATACGCAGTATTTT. Its translation is CASVMNDRDTQYF.

This clone was detected once. The gene calls are TRBV9 and TRBJ2-3, with 9 bases that match TRBD1. V was clipped by 0 bases and J by 5 bases; unmatched bases: 10. The CDR3 loop spans 17 amino acids. Germline V CDR1 and CDR2: SGDLS, YYNGEE. In DNA, the CDR3 is TGTGCCAGCAGCGTAGACCGGGACAGGGTACAGGGAGATACGCAGTATTTT. Protein product: CASSVDRDRVQGDTQYF.

The chain links TRBV11-3 to TRBJ2-1; D is perhaps TRBD2 (6 bases). Trimming removed 2 bases at V and 2 bases at J, with 13 bases between. The CDR3 sequence is 16 residues long. Germline CDR1 reads SGHNT; CDR2 reads YENEEA. The CDR3 is CASSLSAAGPYNEQFF. CDR3 nucleotides: TGTGCCAGCAGCTTATCGGCCGCGGGACCCTACAATGAGCAGTTCTTC.

The chain carries TRBV5-8 and TRBJ1-1; 7 bases map to TRBD1. V was clipped by 2 bases and J by 8 bases; unmatched bases: 12. CDR3 length equals 15 residues. From germline, CDR1 is SGHTS and CDR2 YDEGEE. The CDR3 region has the DNA TGTGCCAGCAGCTTCATGGCAGGGGGAGATGGGGAAGCTTTCTTT. Translation: CASSFMAGGDGEAFF.

This chain uses TRBV7-9 with TRBJ1-3; 7 nucleotides align to TRBD1. CDR1 is SEHNR, CDR2 FQNEAQ, per germline (reference sequence). This CDR3 spans 15 amino acids. Trimming at V came to 10 bases and at J to 1 base, leaving 10 bases not matched to a gene. The CDR3 region is CAIPTGTFSGNTIYF. CDR3 nucleotides: TGTGCCATTCCGACAGGGACCTTTTCTGGAAACACCATATATTTT.

This rearrangement joins TRBV10-3 to TRBJ1-2; 7 bases are shared with TRBD1. V gave up 10 bases and J gave up 8 bases; unmatched junction bases: 10. The length of the CDR3 is 12 residues. CDR1 is ENHRY and CDR2 is SYGVKD in the germline V gene. The CDR3 DNA reads TGTGCCAGCCGGGACAGCTCGCGAGGCTACACCTTC. It specifies CASRDSSRGYTF.

The rearrangement uses TRBV6-1 and TRBJ1-3, with 10 positions matching TRBD1. The J segment lost 2 bases and the V segment lost 5 bases, leaving 3 bases of the junction unmatched. CDR1 MNHNS and CDR2 SASEGT come from the germline V gene. CDR3 size: 15 residues. In DNA, the CDR3 is TGTGCCAGCAGTAGGGACAGGGGAGCTGGAAACACCATATATTTT. This sequence encodes CASSRDRGAGNTIYF.

The genes are TRBV12-5 and TRBJ2-1, with D hard to call. The CDR3 is 11 amino acids. The germline gives CDR1 LGHNT, CDR2 FRNRAP. The V gene lost 6 bases and the J gene lost 7 bases, with 7 bases spanning the gap. DNA of the CDR3: TGTGCTAGTGGCCTATTAAATGAGCAGTTCTTC. This sequence encodes CASGLLNEQFF.

The chain uses TRBV6-1 and TRBJ2-1, with TRBD2 matching 7 bases. Unmatched junction bases numbered 7, after V lost 2 bases and J lost 9 bases. The CDR3 sequence is 14 residues long. Germline CDR1 reads MNHNS; CDR2 reads SASEGT. In DNA form, the CDR3 reads TGTGCCAGCAGTGAATTAGTGGCGGGAGCTGAGCAGTTCTTC. Translated: CASSELVAGAEQFF.

The chain employs TRBV7-9 and TRBJ2-1; 8 nucleotides match TRBD2. The CDR3 covers 18 residues. CDR1 and CDR2 (germline): SEHNR, FQNEAQ (reference sequence). The J segment lost 0 bases and the V segment lost 5 bases, leaving 12 bases of the junction unmatched. The CDR3: CASSQTSLAGSSYNEQFF. The CDR3 DNA is TGTGCCAGCAGCCAGACATCCTTAGCGGGGAGCTCCTACAATGAGCAGTTCTTC.

The chain combines TRBV18 with TRBJ1-1, with 9 bases matching TRBD1. Germline CDR1 KGHSH, CDR2 LQKENI. Unmatched junction bases numbered 13, after V lost 1 base and J lost 4 bases. This CDR3 has 18 residues. Written as DNA, the CDR3 is TGTGCCAGCTCACCACGGGGGACAGGGCAGAGAGGGAGCACTGAAGCTTTCTTT. Translation: CASSPRGTGQRGSTEAFF.

The chain carries TRBV29-1 and TRBJ1-1, with 8 bases lining up with TRBD1. This CDR3 comprises 13 residues. Germline CDR1 and CDR2: SQVTM and ANQGSEA. V dropped 7 bases and J dropped 4; count of bases not matched to a gene: 8. The CDR3 bases are TGCAGCGCAGTAACGGACAGGGTCACTGAAGCTTTCTTT. Translating it yields CSAVTDRVTEAFF.

The CDR3 loop reads CASSQEGGRGEAFF. The CDR3 nucleotides read TGCGCCAGCAGCCAAGAGGGGGGGAGGGGTGAAGCTTTCTTT. This chain joins TRBV4-1 and TRBJ1-1, with a tentative D call TRBD1 (5 bases). Germline CDR1 is MGHRA and CDR2 is YSYEKL. This CDR3 contains 14 residues. V was trimmed by 0 bases and J by 7 bases, leaving 12 bases between them.

This clone was found once. An end of the junction does not agree with germline; a read error may underlie this. V usage is TRBV5-1 and J usage is TRBJ2-1, with D perhaps matching TRBD2 (5 bases). CDR1 and CDR2 from the germline V gene are SGHRS and YFSETQ. This CDR3 region has 13 residues. CDR3 residues: CAGSPLSENEQFF. DNA of the CDR3: TGCGCCGGCAGCCCCCTTAGCGAGAATGAGCAGTTCTTC. The full variable domain, in which reference TRBV5-1 and TRBJ2-1 provide the parts outside the CDR3, is KAGVTQTPRYLIKTRGQQVTLSCSPISGHRSVSWYQQTPGQGLQFLFEYFSETQRNKGNFPGRFSGRQFSNSRSEMNVSTLELGDSALYLCAGSPLSENEQFFGPGTRLTVL.

This sequence joins TRBV6-1 and TRBJ2-1; a possible D gene is TRBD2 (5 bases). The germline gives CDR1 MNHNS, CDR2 SASEGT. With 7 bases removed from V and 5 bases from J, the gap between germline ends came to 15 bases. The CDR3 sequence is 14 residues long. DNA for the CDR3: TGTGCCAGCACCCCTACTAGGGAACACAATGAGCAGTTCTTC. Protein sequence: CASTPTREHNEQFF.

This clone was counted a single time. The chain combines TRBV7-9 with TRBJ1-1, with a tentative D call TRBD1 (5 bases). The CDR3 sequence is 15 residues long. V was cut by 5 bases and J by 1 base, with 14 bases left in between. CDR1 is SEHNR and CDR2 is FQNEAQ in the germline V gene (reference sequence). In nucleotides, the CDR3 is TGTGCCAGCAGCATAACGCCAACAGGGAACACTGAAGCTTTCTTT. Its protein product is CASSITPTGNTEAFF.